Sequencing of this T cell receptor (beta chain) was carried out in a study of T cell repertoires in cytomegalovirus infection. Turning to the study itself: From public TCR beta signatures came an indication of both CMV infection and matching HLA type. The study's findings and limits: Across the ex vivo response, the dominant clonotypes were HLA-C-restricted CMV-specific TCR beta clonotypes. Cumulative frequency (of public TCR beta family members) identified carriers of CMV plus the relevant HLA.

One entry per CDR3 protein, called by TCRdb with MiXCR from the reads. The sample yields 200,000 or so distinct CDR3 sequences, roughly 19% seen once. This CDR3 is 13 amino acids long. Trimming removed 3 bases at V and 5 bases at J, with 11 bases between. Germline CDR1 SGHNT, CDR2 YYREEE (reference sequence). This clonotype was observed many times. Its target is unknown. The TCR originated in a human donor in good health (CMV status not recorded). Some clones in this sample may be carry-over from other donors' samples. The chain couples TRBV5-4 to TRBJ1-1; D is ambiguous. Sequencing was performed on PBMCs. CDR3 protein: CASSYETGTEAFF. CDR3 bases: TGTGCCAGCAGCTACGAAACGGGGACTGAAGCTTTCTTT.